This T cell receptor (beta chain) comes out of a study of T-cell reconstitution after alpha-beta-depleted transplantation in children. With regard to this clonotype: Antigen specificity is unknown.

Regarding the study as a whole: Once a year had passed after transplant, T-cell counts and diversity came mostly from newly produced T cells.

Unique molecular identifiers were built into the TCRbeta library. One entry per CDR3 protein, called by TCRdb with MiXCR from the PCR reads. The sample holds about 440,000 distinct CDR3 sequences; roughly 43% are singletons and the top ten take roughly a quarter. The V end lost 5 bases, the J end lost 4 bases, and 9 bases lay between the germline ends. CDR3 size: 12 residues. Germline loops: CDR1 SGHAT, CDR2 FQNNGV. The sample consisted of PBMCs, taken before TCRalphabeta/CD19-depleted stem cell transplant. This chain uses TRBV11-2 with TRBJ2-7; D gene ambiguous. This clonotype originated in a girl aged 2 to 9 with aplastic anemia, due to receive a stem cell transplant. This CDR3 reads CASSKEGYEQYF. The CDR3 coding sequence is TGTGCCAGCAGCAAGGAAGGGTACGAGCAGTACTTC.